A selection of T cell receptor beta chains follows, all from one sample in a study of T cell responses to AZD1222 COVID-19 vaccine. Clones were read by immunoSEQ multiplex PCR, and TCRdb kept only the in-frame ones, dropping some. This sample carries under 140,000 clones, 80% to 95% of them seen once, and the ten largest clones take almost 2.5%. The sequenced sample was peripheral blood, obtained 28 days after the second AZD1222 dose. These receptors all stem from an adult who received the AZD1222 COVID-19 vaccine. Each CDR3 is given with its conserved first and last residue. A D gene is named only where the DNA matches it firmly. The listing skips clone size in some rows; elsewhere it reads once, few, many or a size class.

J,V,D,size,CDR3,DNA
TRBJ2-3,TRBV6-2/TRBV6-3,TRBD2,.,CASSPVLAGDTQYF,TGTGCCAGCAGTCCCGTACTAGCGGGGGATACGCAGTATTTT
TRBJ2-7,TRBV20-1,.,.,CSATSAYEQYF,TGCAGTGCTACTAGCGCCTACGAGCAGTACTTC
TRBJ2-3,TRBV3-1/TRBV3-2,.,.,CASSQDRLGLSDTQYF,TGTGCCAGCAGCCAAGACCGACTAGGCTTGTCCGATACGCAGTATTTT
TRBJ1-2,TRBV7-6,.,.,CASSFRGGYTF,TGTGCCAGCAGCTTCAGGGGTGGCTACACCTTC
TRBJ2-6,TRBV3-1/TRBV3-2,.,.,CASSQDGGQGNRRANVLTF,TGTGCCAGCAGCCAAGATGGCGGGCAGGGGAATCGGAGGGCCAACGTCCTGACTTTC
TRBJ2-1,TRBV10-3,.,.,CAISDLGEQFF,TGTGCCATCAGTGATCTAGGTGAGCAGTTCTTC
TRBJ2-7,TRBV14,.,once,CASSQVQGYEQYF,TGTGCCAGCAGCCAAGTCCAGGGCTACGAGCAGTACTTC
TRBJ1-6,TRBV7-9,TRBD1,once,CASRDRVDSPLHF,TGTGCCAGCAGAGACAGGGTTGATTCACCCCTCCACTTT
TRBJ2-3,TRBV27,TRBD1,once,CASRQEQGFRTDTQYF,TGTGCCAGCAGACAGGAACAGGGGTTTCGCACAGATACGCAGTATTTT
TRBJ1-4,TRBV6-6,.,.,CASSYDRDNEKLFF,TGTGCCAGCAGTTACGACAGAGATAATGAAAAACTGTTTTTT
TRBJ2-7,TRBV4-3,.,.,CASSPRVELYEQYF,TGCGCCAGCAGCCCCCGGGTTGAACTCTACGAGCAGTACTTC
TRBJ1-2,TRBV18,.,.,CASSPRMGDIGYTF,TGTGCCAGCTCACCCCGGATGGGCGACATTGGCTACACCTTC
TRBJ1-4,TRBV3-1/TRBV3-2,.,.,CASSHRTTNEKLFF,TGTGCCAGCAGCCACAGAACAACTAATGAAAAACTGTTTTTT
TRBJ2-7,TRBV19,TRBD1,few,CASSSGQGAREQYF,TGTGCCAGTAGCTCGGGACAGGGGGCGAGGGAGCAGTACTTC
TRBJ2-5,TRBV11-3,.,.,CASSLVGAGVQETQYF,TGTGCCAGCAGCTTAGTTGGGGCAGGGGTCCAAGAGACCCAGTACTTC
TRBJ2-6,TRBV5-1,.,.,CASSESGANVLTF,TGCGCCAGCAGCGAGTCTGGGGCCAACGTCCTGACTTTC
TRBJ1-1,TRBV6-2/TRBV6-3,.,.,CASSYQDTEAFF,TGTGCCAGCAGTTATCAGGACACTGAAGCTTTCTTT
TRBJ2-7,TRBV5-5,.,.,CASSLGGASYEQYF,TGTGCCAGCAGCTTGGGAGGAGCCTCATACGAGCAGTACTTC
TRBJ2-5,TRBV5-1,TRBD2,.,CASTDRLANKETQYF,TGCGCCAGCACCGATCGACTAGCCAATAAGGAGACCCAGTACTTC
TRBJ2-7,TRBV9,.,.,CASSVGPEADEQYF,TGTGCCAGCAGCGTAGGCCCGGAGGCCGACGAGCAGTACTTC
TRBJ2-7,TRBV5-5,.,.,CASSQDLYFSYEQYF,TGTGCCAGCAGCCAGGACCTTTATTTCTCCTACGAGCAGTACTTC
TRBJ2-7,TRBV18,.,.,CASSTGSRDYEQYF,TGTGCCAGCTCAACAGGGTCGCGAGACTACGAGCAGTACTTC
TRBJ2-3,TRBV7-2,TRBD2,.,CASSLASGGTDTQYF,TGTGCCAGCAGCTTGGCTAGCGGGGGCACAGATACGCAGTATTTT
TRBJ2-5,TRBV5-1,.,.,CASSFLRSGAETQYF,TGCGCCAGCAGCTTCCTTCGTAGCGGCGCTGAGACCCAGTACTTC
TRBJ1-3,TRBV27,.,.,CASSMLGQDANTIYF,TGTGCCAGCAGCATGCTCGGGCAGGACGCGAACACCATATATTTT
TRBJ2-1,TRBV7-2,.,.,CASSLNRGRGLRNEQFF,TGTGCCAGCAGCTTAAATCGGGGACGGGGTTTAAGAAATGAGCAGTTCTTC
TRBJ1-2,TRBV28,TRBD1,once,CASSLHTGVGYTF,TGTGCCAGCAGTTTACATACAGGGGTTGGCTACACCTTC
TRBJ1-2,TRBV19,.,.,CATRGGLIYGYTF,TGTGCCACCCGGGGCGGGTTAATCTATGGCTACACCTTC
TRBJ1-5,TRBV6-2/TRBV6-3,TRBD1,once,CASSPSGQGARGPQHF,TGTGCCAGCAGCCCCTCAGGACAGGGGGCGCGGGGGCCCCAGCATTTT
TRBJ2-5,TRBV7-2,.,.,CASRFTGPGETQYF,TGTGCCAGCAGATTCACGGGGCCGGGGGAGACCCAGTACTTC
TRBJ2-7,TRBV5-1,TRBD1,.,CASSLTGDYEQYF,TGCGCCAGCAGCTTGACAGGGGACTACGAGCAGTACTTC
TRBJ2-1,TRBV7-3,.,.,CASSQGPSRGEQFF,TGTGCCAGCAGCCAGGGGCCCTCGAGGGGTGAGCAGTTCTTC
TRBJ2-7,TRBV5-1,TRBD2,.,CASSPRLAGGYEQYF,TGCGCCAGCAGTCCTCGACTAGCGGGGGGCTACGAGCAGTACTTC
TRBJ1-1,TRBV6-5,.,.,CASRGRSRSEAFF,TGTGCCAGCAGGGGAAGGTCCCGCAGTGAAGCTTTCTTT
TRBJ2-1,TRBV29-1,TRBD1,.,CSGTGQGHNEQFF,TGCAGTGGAACGGGACAGGGACACAATGAGCAGTTCTTC
TRBJ1-1,TRBV3-1/TRBV3-2,.,.,CASSQDKRNEAFF,TGTGCCAGCAGCCAAGATAAGCGGAATGAAGCTTTCTTT
TRBJ1-1,TRBV5-6,.,.,CASSPPGQLNTEAFF,TGTGCCAGCAGCCCCCCCGGACAGTTGAACACTGAAGCTTTCTTT
TRBJ1-1,TRBV7-6,.,.,CASSFTPGGQGGSTEAFF,TGTGCCAGCAGCTTCACTCCGGGAGGGCAGGGTGGTTCCACTGAAGCTTTCTTT
TRBJ1-2,TRBV10-3,TRBD1,.,CAISGEWDRGYGYTF,TGTGCCATCAGTGGGGAATGGGACAGGGGGTATGGCTACACCTTC
TRBJ2-7,TRBV5-1,.,once,CASSFLAVSSYEQYF,TGCGCCAGCAGCTTCTTGGCGGTGAGCTCCTACGAGCAGTACTTC
TRBJ1-1,TRBV7-3,.,.,CASTPGGAGEAGAFF,TGTGCCAGCACCCCAGGTGGGGCAGGGGAGGCTGGAGCTTTCTTT
TRBJ2-3,TRBV7-2,.,.,CASSVRGSTDTQYF,TGTGCCAGCAGCGTCCGGGGTAGCACAGATACGCAGTATTTT
TRBJ1-5,TRBV5-1,.,.,CASSLGPTNQPQHF,TGCGCCAGCAGCTTGGGCCCCACGAATCAGCCCCAGCATTTT
TRBJ2-5,TRBV19,.,.,CASSTTGETQYF,TGTGCCAGTAGCACAACTGGGGAGACCCAGTACTTC
TRBJ1-2,TRBV10-3,.,.,CAISERSGSVVRGYTF,TGTGCCATCAGTGAGCGGTCAGGGAGTGTGGTGAGGGGCTACACCTTC
TRBJ1-2,TRBV19,.,.,CASSPYLSRNYGYTF,TGTGCCAGTAGTCCCTATCTTAGCCGCAACTATGGCTACACCTTC
TRBJ1-2,TRBV18,TRBD1,.,CASSLAGTGPFGYTF,TGTGCCAGCTCACTTGCCGGGACAGGGCCCTTCGGCTACACCTTC
TRBJ2-5,TRBV2,.,.,CASSEGARFSTQYF,TGTGCCAGCAGTGAGGGCGCCCGCTTTTCGACCCAGTACTTC
TRBJ1-6,TRBV6-5,.,.,CASRYQVFNSPLHF,TGTGCCAGCAGGTACCAGGTGTTTAATTCACCCCTCCACTTT
TRBJ2-3,TRBV12-3/TRBV12-4,.,.,CATKDSYTDTQYF,TGTGCCACCAAAGATAGCTACACAGATACGCAGTATTTT
TRBJ2-3,TRBV4-2,.,.,CASSQDRGASTDTQYF,TGTGCCAGCAGCCAAGATAGAGGAGCTAGCACAGATACGCAGTATTTT
TRBJ1-5,TRBV5-8,.,.,CASSLKLGQTLVPQHF,TGTGCCAGCAGCCTAAAGTTGGGACAAACCTTGGTTCCCCAGCATTTT
TRBJ1-5,TRBV12-3/TRBV12-4,.,.,CASSGGGNQPQHF,TGTGCCAGCAGCGGCGGGGGAAATCAGCCCCAGCATTTT
TRBJ1-2,TRBV5-1,.,.,CASSLDPRRGNYGYTF,TGCGCCAGCAGCTTGGATCCTCGAAGGGGTAACTATGGCTACACCTTC
TRBJ1-2,TRBV19,TRBD1,.,CASSILGQGLGGYTF,TGTGCCAGTAGTATTTTAGGACAGGGTCTCGGTGGCTACACCTTC